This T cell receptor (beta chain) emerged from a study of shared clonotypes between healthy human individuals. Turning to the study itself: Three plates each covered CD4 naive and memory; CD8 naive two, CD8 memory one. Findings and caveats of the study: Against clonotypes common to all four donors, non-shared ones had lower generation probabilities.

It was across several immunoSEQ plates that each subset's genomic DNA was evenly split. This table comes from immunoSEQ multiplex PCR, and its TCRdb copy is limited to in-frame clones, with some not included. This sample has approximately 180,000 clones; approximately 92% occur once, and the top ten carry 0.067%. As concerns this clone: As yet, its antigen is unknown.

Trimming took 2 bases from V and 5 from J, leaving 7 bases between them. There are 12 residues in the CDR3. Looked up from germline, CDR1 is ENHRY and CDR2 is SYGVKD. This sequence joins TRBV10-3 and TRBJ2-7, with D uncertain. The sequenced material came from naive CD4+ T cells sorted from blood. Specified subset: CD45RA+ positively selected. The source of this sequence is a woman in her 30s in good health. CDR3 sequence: CAISERQNEQYF. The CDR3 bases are TGTGCCATCAGTGAGAGGCAGAACGAGCAGTACTTC.